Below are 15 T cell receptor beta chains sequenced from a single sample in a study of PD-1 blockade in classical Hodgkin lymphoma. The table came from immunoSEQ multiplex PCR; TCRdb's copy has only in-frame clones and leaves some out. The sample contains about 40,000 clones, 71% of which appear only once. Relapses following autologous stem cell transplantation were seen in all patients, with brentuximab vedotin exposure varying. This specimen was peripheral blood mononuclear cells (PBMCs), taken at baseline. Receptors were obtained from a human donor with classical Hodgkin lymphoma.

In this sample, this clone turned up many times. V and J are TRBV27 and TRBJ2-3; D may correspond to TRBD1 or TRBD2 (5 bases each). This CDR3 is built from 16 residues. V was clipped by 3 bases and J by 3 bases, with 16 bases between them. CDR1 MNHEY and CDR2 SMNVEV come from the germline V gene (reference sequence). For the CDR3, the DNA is TGTGCCAGCAGTTTCGGGACCACCCCTGAAACAGATACGCAGTATTTT. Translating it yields CASSFGTTPETDTQYF.

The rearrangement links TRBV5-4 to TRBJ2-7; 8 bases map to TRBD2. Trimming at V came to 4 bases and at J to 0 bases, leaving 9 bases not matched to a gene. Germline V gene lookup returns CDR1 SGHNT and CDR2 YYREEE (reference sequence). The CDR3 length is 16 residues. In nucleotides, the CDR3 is TGTGCCAGCAGCCGCCAGAGCGGGGGAAGCTCCTACGAGCAGTACTTC. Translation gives CASSRQSGGSSYEQYF.

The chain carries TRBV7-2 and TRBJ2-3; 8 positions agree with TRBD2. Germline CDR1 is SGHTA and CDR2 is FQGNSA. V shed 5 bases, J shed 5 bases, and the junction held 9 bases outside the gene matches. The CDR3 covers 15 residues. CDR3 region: CASSPGGLELDTQYF. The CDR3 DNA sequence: TGTGCCAGCAGCCCCGGGGGACTAGAGCTAGATACGCAGTATTTT.

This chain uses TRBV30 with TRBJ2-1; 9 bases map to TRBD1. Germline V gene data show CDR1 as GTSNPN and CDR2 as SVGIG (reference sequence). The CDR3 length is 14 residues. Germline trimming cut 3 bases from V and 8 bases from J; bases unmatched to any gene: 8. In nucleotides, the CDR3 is TGTGCCTGGAGCGGTGGACAGGGGATCGATGAGCAGTTCTTC. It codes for CAWSGGQGIDEQFF.

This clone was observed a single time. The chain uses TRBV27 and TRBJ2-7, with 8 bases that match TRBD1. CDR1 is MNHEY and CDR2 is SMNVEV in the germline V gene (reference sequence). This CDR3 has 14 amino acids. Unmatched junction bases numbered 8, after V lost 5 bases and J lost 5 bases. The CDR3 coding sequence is TGTGCCAGCAGTCCCCGGACAGGGAACGACGAGCAGTACTTC. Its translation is CASSPRTGNDEQYF.

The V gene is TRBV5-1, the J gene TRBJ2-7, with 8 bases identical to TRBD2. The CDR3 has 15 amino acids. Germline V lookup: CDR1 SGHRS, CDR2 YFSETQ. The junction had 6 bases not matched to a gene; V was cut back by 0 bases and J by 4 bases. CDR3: CASSLDLAGKYEQYF. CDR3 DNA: TGCGCCAGCAGCTTGGATTTAGCGGGGAAATACGAGCAGTACTTC. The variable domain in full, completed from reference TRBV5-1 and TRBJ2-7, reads KAGVTQTPRYLIKTRGQQVTLSCSPISGHRSVSWYQQTPGQGLQFLFEYFSETQRNKGNFPGRFSGRQFSNSRSEMNVSTLELGDSALYLCASSLDLAGKYEQYFGPGTRLTVT.

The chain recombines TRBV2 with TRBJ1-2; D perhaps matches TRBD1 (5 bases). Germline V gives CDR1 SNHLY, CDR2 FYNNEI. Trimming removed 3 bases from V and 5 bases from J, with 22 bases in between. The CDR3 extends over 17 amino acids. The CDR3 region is CASSDLYTRDGTYGYTF. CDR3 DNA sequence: TGTGCCAGCAGTGACCTGTATACCAGGGACGGGACTTATGGCTACACCTTC.

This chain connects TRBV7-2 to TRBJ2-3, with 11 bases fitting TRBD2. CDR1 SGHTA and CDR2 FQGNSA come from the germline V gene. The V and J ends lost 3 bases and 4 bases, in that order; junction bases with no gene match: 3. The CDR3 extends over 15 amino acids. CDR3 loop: CASSFTSGSADTQYF. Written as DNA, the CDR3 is TGTGCCAGCAGCTTCACTAGCGGGAGTGCAGATACGCAGTATTTT. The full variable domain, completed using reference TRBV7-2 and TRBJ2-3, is GAGVSQSPSNKVTEKGKDVELRCDPISGHTALYWYRQSLGQGLEFLIYFQGNSAPDKSGLPSDRFSAERTGGSVSTLTIQRTQQEDSAVYLCASSFTSGSADTQYFGPGTRLTVL.

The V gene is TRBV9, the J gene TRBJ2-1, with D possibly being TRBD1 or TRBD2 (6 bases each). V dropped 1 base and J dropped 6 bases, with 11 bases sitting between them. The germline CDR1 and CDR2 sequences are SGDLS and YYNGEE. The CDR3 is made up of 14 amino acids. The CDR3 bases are TGTGCCAGCAGCGTAATCGGAGGGGGCAATGAGCAGTTCTTC. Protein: CASSVIGGGNEQFF.

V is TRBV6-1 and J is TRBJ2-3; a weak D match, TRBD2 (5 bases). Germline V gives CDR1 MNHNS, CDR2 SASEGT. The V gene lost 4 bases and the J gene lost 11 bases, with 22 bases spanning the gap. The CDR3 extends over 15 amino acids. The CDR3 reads CASSGGSGGQRLQYF. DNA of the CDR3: TGTGCCAGCAGTGGAGGGTCGGGCGGTCAAAGATTGCAGTATTTT.

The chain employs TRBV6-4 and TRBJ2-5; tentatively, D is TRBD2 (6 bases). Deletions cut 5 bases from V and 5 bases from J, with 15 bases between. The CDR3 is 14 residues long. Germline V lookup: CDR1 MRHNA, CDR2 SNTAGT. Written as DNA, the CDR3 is TGTGCCAGCAGTCCAAACCCGGGGGTTGAGACCCAGTACTTC. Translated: CASSPNPGVETQYF.

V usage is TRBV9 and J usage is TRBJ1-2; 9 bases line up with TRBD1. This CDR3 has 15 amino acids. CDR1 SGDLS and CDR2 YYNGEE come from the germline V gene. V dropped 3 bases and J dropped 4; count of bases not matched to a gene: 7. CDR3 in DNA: TGTGCCAGCAGCGAGACAGGGGGAAGTGGCTATGGCTACACCTTC. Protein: CASSETGGSGYGYTF.

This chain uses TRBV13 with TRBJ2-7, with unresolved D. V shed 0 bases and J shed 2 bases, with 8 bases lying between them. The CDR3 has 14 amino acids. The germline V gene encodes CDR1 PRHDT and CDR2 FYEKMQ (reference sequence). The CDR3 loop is CASSLGGLPYEQYF. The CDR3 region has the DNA TGTGCCAGCAGCTTAGGAGGCCTCCCCTACGAGCAGTACTTC.

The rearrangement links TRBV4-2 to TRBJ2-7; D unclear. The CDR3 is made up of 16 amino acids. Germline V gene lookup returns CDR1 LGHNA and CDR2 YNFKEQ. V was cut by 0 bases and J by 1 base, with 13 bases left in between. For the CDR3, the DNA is TGTGCCAGCAGCCAAGATCCTACAGAACATTCCTACGAGCAGTACTTC. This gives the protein CASSQDPTEHSYEQYF.

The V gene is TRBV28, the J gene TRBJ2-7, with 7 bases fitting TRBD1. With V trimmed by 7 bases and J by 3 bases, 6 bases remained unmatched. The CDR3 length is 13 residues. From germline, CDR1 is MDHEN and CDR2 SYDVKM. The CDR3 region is CASKPGQNYEQYF. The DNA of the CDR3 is TGTGCCAGCAAACCGGGACAGAACTACGAGCAGTACTTC. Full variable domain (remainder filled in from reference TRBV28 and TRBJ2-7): DVKVTQSSRYLVKRTGEKVFLECVQDMDHENMFWYRQDPGLGLRLIYFSYDVKMKEKGDIPEGYSVSREKKERFSLILESASTNQTSMYLCASKPGQNYEQYFGPGTRLTVT.